This T cell receptor (beta chain) appears in the sequencing data of a study of blood T cell repertoires in COVID-19. Per the original methods: The authors estimated nucleated cell counts from reference gene primer amplification. TCRdb's copy holds only in-frame clones and misses some; the assay was immunoSEQ multiplex PCR. The DNA gave D and trimming, while V, J and clone size come from that table. The sample records tens of thousands of clones, about 81% being singletons. Per the germline V gene, CDR1 is LNHDA and CDR2 is SQIVND (reference sequence). V gave up 5 bases and J gave up 5 bases; unmatched junction bases: 19. CDR3 length: 18 residues.

The sample taken for sequencing was peripheral blood. The chain links TRBV19 to TRBJ1-2; 8 nucleotides match TRBD1. The sequence was collected from a human donor in a cohort sampled during active COVID-19. CDR3: CASSPSVYGTGYKYGYTF. CDR3 DNA sequence: TGTGCCAGTAGTCCCAGCGTTTACGGGACAGGTTATAAGTATGGCTACACCTTC. The full variable domain, its missing parts supplied by reference TRBV19 and TRBJ1-2, is DGGITQSPKYLFRKEGQNVTLSCEQNLNHDAMYWYRQDPGQGLRLIYYSQIVNDFQKGDIAEGYSVSREKKESFPLTVTSAQKNPTAFYLCASSPSVYGTGYKYGYTFGSGTRLTVV.